This TCR beta chain is drawn from a study of T cell repertoires in cytomegalovirus infection. General study findings and limits: Accumulated public TCR beta family frequency recognized individuals carrying CMV together with the relevant HLA. It was HLA-C-restricted CMV-specific TCR beta clonotypes that dominated the response ex vivo.

One entry per CDR3 protein results from TCRdb running MiXCR on the reads. The sample has under 850,000 distinct CDR3 sequences; roughly 30% are singletons. In regard to this clonotype: Its antigen is unidentified.

The germline CDR1 and CDR2 sequences are SGHRS and YFSETQ. Trimming shortened V by 5 bases and J by 3 bases, and 8 bases separated the two germline ends. The CDR3 is 12 residues long. The chain recombines TRBV5-1 with TRBJ1-1; D is perhaps TRBD1 (5 bases). The sample here was cultured PBMCs, taken from culture after CMV antigen stimulation. This sequence was found in a human donor in good health (CMV status not recorded). Some clones in this sample may be carry-over from other donors' samples. CDR3 protein: CASRPGDTEAFF. In nucleotides, the CDR3 is TGCGCCAGCAGGCCGGGGGACACTGAAGCTTTCTTT. The full variable domain, in which reference TRBV5-1 and TRBJ1-1 provide the parts outside the CDR3, is KAGVTQTPRYLIKTRGQQVTLSCSPISGHRSVSWYQQTPGQGLQFLFEYFSETQRNKGNFPGRFSGRQFSNSRSEMNVSTLELGDSALYLCASRPGDTEAFFGQGTRLTVV.